The next 8 T cell receptor beta chains were all read from a single sample in a study of blood T cells in healthy people across ages. Alongside a J-beta primer mix, a sample-barcoded 5' primer served in a second PCR lasting about 7 to 11 cycles. TCRdb independently ran MiXCR on the 5' RACE reads; one entry per CDR3 protein. The sample carries around 1,600,000 distinct CDR3 sequences, approximately 43% recorded once. Sequenced: blood. These receptor sequences come from a woman younger than 35 in good health.

In its sample, this clonotype was seen a few times. CDR3 sequence: CASSPRATTDTQYF. The CDR3 nucleotides are TGCGCCAGCAGCCCCAGGGCTACCACAGATACGCAGTATTTT. The chain is built from TRBV4-1 and TRBJ2-3; possibly TRBD1 for D (5 bases). The CDR3 spans 14 residues. Germline V CDR1 and CDR2: MGHRA, YSYEKL. Trimming took 4 bases from V and 2 from J, leaving 10 bases between them.

This clonotype was picked up a small number of times. The rearrangement links TRBV6-6 to TRBJ1-2, with TRBD1 identical over 7 bases. CDR1 and CDR2 from the germline V gene are MNHNY and SVGAGI (reference sequence). Trimming took 2 bases from V and 8 from J; bases not matched to a gene: 8. The CDR3 contains 14 residues. The CDR3 DNA is TGTGCCAGCAGTTACCGTCGACAGGGAGGCGGCTACACCTTC. Protein sequence: CASSYRRQGGGYTF.

With respect to this clonotype: One end of the junction is discordant with germline, which a read error may explain. V is TRBV20-1 and J is TRBJ2-7; no clear D gene. The CDR3 is made up of 14 amino acids. CDR1 and CDR2 (germline): DFQATT, SNEGSKA (reference sequence). The CDR3 region is CSAGDRRSSYEQYF. The CDR3 DNA follows: TGCAGTGCTGGAGATCGTAGGAGCTCCTACGAGCAGTACTTC.

This chain connects TRBV7-2 to TRBJ2-1, with D perhaps TRBD2 (6 bases). The better agreement between TRBJ2-7 and the DNA end casts doubt on the J call. This CDR3 has 15 residues. CDR1 is SGHTA, CDR2 FQGNSA, per germline. For the CDR3, the DNA is TGTGCCAGCAGCCCATGGGACTCCACCTACAATGAGCAGTACTTC. This translates into CASSPWDSTYNEQYF.

This clonotype showed up just a few times. The rearrangement joins TRBV20-1 to TRBJ2-1; TRBD2 is a possible D gene (7 bases). V was clipped by 0 bases and J by 6 bases, with 12 bases between them. The CDR3 consists of 14 residues. Per germline, CDR1 DFQATT and CDR2 SNEGSKA (reference sequence). The CDR3 reads CSARDGGPLNEQFF. CDR3 DNA: TGCAGTGCTAGAGACGGGGGGCCTCTCAATGAGCAGTTCTTC.

The gene calls are TRBV6-6 and TRBJ1-1; the D is unclear. V lost 2 bases and J 4 bases, leaving 8 bases between the germline ends. This CDR3 comprises 13 residues. Germline values: CDR1 MNHNY, CDR2 SVGAGI (reference sequence). The CDR3, as DNA: TGTGCCAGCAGTTACATGGTTGGCACTGAAGCTTTCTTT. Protein: CASSYMVGTEAFF.

CDR3 in DNA: TGTGCCAGCAGTTTGTCCGCGCGGGCAACCGGGGAGCTGTTTTTT. As protein: CASSLSARATGELFF. The rearrangement joins TRBV28 to TRBJ2-2; D might be TRBD2 (5 bases). Germline-derived CDR1 and CDR2 are MDHEN and SYDVKM. V lost 3 bases and J 5 bases, leaving 13 bases between the germline ends. The CDR3 is made up of 15 amino acids.

This clonotype was recorded a few times. An end of the junction does not agree with germline; a read error may underlie this. The chain recombines TRBV11-2 with TRBJ1-2; D unresolved. This CDR3 spans 12 amino acids. The germline V gene has CDR1 SGHAT and CDR2 FQNNGV. CDR3 sequence reads: CACSVRLYGYTF. CDR3 nucleotide sequence: TGTGCCTGCAGCGTAAGGCTCTATGGCTACACCTTC.